This is a list of T cell receptor beta chains from one sample in a study of T cell changes during pregnancy in multiple sclerosis. TCRdb's copy holds only in-frame clones and misses some; the assay was immunoSEQ multiplex PCR. The sample contains about 120,000 clones, under 95% of which appear only once. Specimen: peripheral blood, collected before pregnancy. All receptors derive from a female donor with multiple sclerosis, enrolled in a pregnancy study. Each CDR3 is given with its conserved first and last residue. Each record gives: clone size, V gene, D gene, J gene, CDR3 DNA, CDR3 protein. The D gene is left open where the match is weak. The listing skips clone size in some rows; elsewhere it reads once, few, many or a size class.

-	TRBV5-1	TRBD2	TRBJ2-7	TGCGCCAGCAGCCTGCGACTAGCGGGATCATTTGAGCAGTACTTC	CASSLRLAGSFEQYF
-	TRBV6-1	TRBD2	TRBJ2-4	TGTGCCAGCAGTGAAGTGCAGGGACTAGCTCGGTACATTCAGTACTTC	CASSEVQGLARYIQYF
-	TRBV10-3	-	TRBJ2-1	TGTGCCATCAGTGAGTCATATAGGGCAGGGGAGAGCTACAATGAGCAGTTCTTC	CAISESYRAGESYNEQFF
-	TRBV7-3	TRBD1	TRBJ1-2	TGTGCCAGCAGCTTAGAGACAGGGAACTATGGCTACACCTTC	CASSLETGNYGYTF
few	TRBV28	-	TRBJ1-5	TGTGCCAGCAGTAACTCTGACAGGCTCGGTCAGCCCCAGCATTTT	CASSNSDRLGQPQHF
-	TRBV11-1	TRBD1	TRBJ1-6	TGTGCCAGCAGCTTAACAGGGGCTAATTCACCCCTCCACTTT	CASSLTGANSPLHF
-	TRBV6-1	-	TRBJ2-7	TGTGCCAGCAGTGTAGAAAGCTACGAGCAGTACTTC	CASSVESYEQYF
-	TRBV15	TRBD2	TRBJ2-5	TGTGCCACCAGCAGAGGATTCGGGGGGGAGACCCAGTACTTC	CATSRGFGGETQYF
-	TRBV28	-	TRBJ1-2	TGTGCCAGCATCTTTCAGGGAGGAGACTATGGCTACACCTTC	CASIFQGGDYGYTF
-	TRBV5-1	TRBD1	TRBJ2-7	TGCGCCAGCAGCTCCCGGGACAGCTACGAGCAGTACTTC	CASSSRDSYEQYF
-	TRBV7-9	-	TRBJ2-7	TGTGCCAGCAGCCATTTACAGGGAGCGGCCTACGAGCAGTACTTC	CASSHLQGAAYEQYF
-	TRBV5-1	-	TRBJ1-5	TGCGCCAGCAGCTTGGGGGCGGGGAGCAATCAGCCCCAGCATTTT	CASSLGAGSNQPQHF